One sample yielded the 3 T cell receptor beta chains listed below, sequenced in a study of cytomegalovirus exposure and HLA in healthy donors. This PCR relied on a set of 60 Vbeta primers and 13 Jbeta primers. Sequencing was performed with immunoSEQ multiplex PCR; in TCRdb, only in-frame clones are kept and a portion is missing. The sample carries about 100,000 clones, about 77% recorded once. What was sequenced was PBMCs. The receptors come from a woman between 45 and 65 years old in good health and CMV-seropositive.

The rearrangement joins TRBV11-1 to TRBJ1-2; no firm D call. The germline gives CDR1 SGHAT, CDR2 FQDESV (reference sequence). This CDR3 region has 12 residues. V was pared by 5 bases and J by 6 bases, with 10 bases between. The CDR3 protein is CASSVTPNGYTF. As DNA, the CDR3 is TGTGCCAGCAGCGTGACACCGAATGGCTACACCTTC.

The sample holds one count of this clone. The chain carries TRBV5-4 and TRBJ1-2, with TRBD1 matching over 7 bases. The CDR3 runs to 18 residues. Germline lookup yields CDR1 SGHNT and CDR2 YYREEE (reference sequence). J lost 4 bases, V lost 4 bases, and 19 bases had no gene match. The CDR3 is CASSPGGVSTGNFYGYTF. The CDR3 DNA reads TGTGCCAGCAGCCCGGGTGGGGTTTCGACAGGGAATTTCTATGGCTACACCTTC.

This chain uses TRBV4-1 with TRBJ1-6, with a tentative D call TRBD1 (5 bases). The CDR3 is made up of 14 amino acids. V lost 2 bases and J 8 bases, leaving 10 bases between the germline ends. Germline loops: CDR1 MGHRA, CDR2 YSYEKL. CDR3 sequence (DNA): TGCGCCAGCAGCCAACCCGGGGGGGATTCACCCCTCCACTTT. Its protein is CASSQPGGDSPLHF.